This T cell receptor beta chain was sequenced during a study of blood T cell repertoires in COVID-19. On the study more broadly: Samples representing acute and convalescent COVID-19 were sourced from the United States, Italy and Spain. PBMCs, B-cell-depleted T cells, or T cells were the source of the cDNA or gDNA that made up the material.

Original methodology: Reference gene primers were amplified, and this amplification served to estimate nucleated cell counts. TCRdb keeps only in-frame clones here, not all; method: immunoSEQ multiplex PCR. V and J calls and clone size come straight from that table; D and trimming were deduced from the DNA. This sample has about 54,000 clones, with approximately 90% found just once. Looked up from germline, CDR1 is MNHNS and CDR2 is SASEGT. V lost 4 bases, J lost 6 bases, and 11 bases stayed unmatched. This CDR3 contains 16 residues. This clonotype was sampled from an older woman with active or convalescent COVID-19. Sequenced: peripheral blood. The V gene is TRBV6-1, the J gene TRBJ2-1, with 8 nucleotides matching TRBD1. CDR3 nucleotide sequence: TGTGCCAGCAGTGGAAGATGGTCAGGGGGCACCAATGAGCAGTTCTTC. Amino acids: CASSGRWSGGTNEQFF.